This T cell receptor beta chain was retrieved from a study of cytomegalovirus exposure and HLA in healthy donors. Study details: It was reported in a later analysis that the roughly 120 validation repertoires used the same platform as the 550 to 850 first-cohort repertoires.

This clone was seen a handful of times. The antigen remains undetermined. Libraries were prepared by immunoSEQ multiplex PCR; TCRdb keeps only in-frame clonotypes and omits some of them. The sample yields 65,000 to 70,000 clones, 91% seen once. Regarding the study as a whole: A classifier reportedly called cytomegalovirus status with high sensitivity and specificity. A list of more than 150 TCR beta chains associated with cytomegalovirus was given. In vitro experiments confirmed that a few CMV-associated chains were specific for CMV antigens.

V lost 4 bases and J lost 8; bases outside the gene matches: 9. Germline-derived CDR1 and CDR2 are LGHNA and YSLEER. The CDR3 runs 15 residues. V is TRBV4-3 and J is TRBJ2-1; 9 bases line up with TRBD1. Sequenced: PBMCs. This sequence was found in a man younger than 35 in good health and CMV-seronegative. The CDR3 DNA reads as TGCGCCAGCAGCCCGTCCCGGGACAGGGACCATGAGCAGTTCTTC. As protein: CASSPSRDRDHEQFF.